This T cell receptor (beta chain) was retrieved from a study of T-cell reconstitution after alpha-beta-depleted transplantation in children. This CDR3 region has 15 residues. V lost 3 bases, J lost 5 bases, and 16 bases lay in between. In its sample, this clonotype was seen many times. For TCRbeta, the library was prepared with unique molecular identifiers. TCRdb re-called the PCR reads with MiXCR, one entry per CDR3 protein. Of approximately 200,000 distinct CDR3 sequences listed, 5% to 6.5% are singletons. The source is a girl in the first two years of life with combined immunodeficiency, due to receive a stem cell transplant. The genes are TRBV12-3 or TRBV12-4 and TRBJ1-2, with D uncertain. The sequenced sample was PBMCs, obtained before TCRalphabeta/CD19-depleted stem cell transplant. CDR3 nucleotide sequence: TGTGCCAGCAGTTTCAGCATTAAGTCCCCATATGGCTACACCTTC. It codes for CASSFSIKSPYGYTF.